This TCR beta chain was sequenced in a study of CD8+CD57+ T cells in acquired aplastic anemia. On the study more broadly: Across the sorted CD4+ and CD8+ cells, DNA amounts averaged about 3.2 ug. In CD4+ cells, healthy donors produced an average of around 9.9 million reads. Overall study findings and caveats: Found in both controls and patients were approximately 30 CD8+ CDR3 sequences. Patients and controls had CD8+ Simpson's diversity values that were not significantly distinct.

The CDR3 length is 16 residues. V was clipped by 0 bases and J by 2 bases; unmatched bases: 1. Germline CDR1 reads DFQATT; CDR2 reads SNEGSKA (reference sequence). Many counts were recorded for this clonotype. Antigen specificity is unknown. CDR3 and TCR beta VDJ profiling relied on genomic DNA as the template. TCRdb recomputed calls from the reads with MiXCR, one row per CDR3 protein. Counted here are 90,000 to 130,000 distinct CDR3 sequences, about half occurring once; the ten biggest clones make up 30% to 35%. This chain uses TRBV20-1 with TRBJ2-3; 14 bases fit TRBD2. The clonotype was recovered from a human donor in good health, serving as a control. The sequenced sample was sorted CD4+, CD8+, or CD8+CD57+ T cells (not recorded which) from PBMCs. In DNA form, the CDR3 reads TGCAGTGCTAGAGAGACTAGCGGGGGGGACACAGATACGCAGTATTTT. This gives the protein CSARETSGGDTDTQYF.